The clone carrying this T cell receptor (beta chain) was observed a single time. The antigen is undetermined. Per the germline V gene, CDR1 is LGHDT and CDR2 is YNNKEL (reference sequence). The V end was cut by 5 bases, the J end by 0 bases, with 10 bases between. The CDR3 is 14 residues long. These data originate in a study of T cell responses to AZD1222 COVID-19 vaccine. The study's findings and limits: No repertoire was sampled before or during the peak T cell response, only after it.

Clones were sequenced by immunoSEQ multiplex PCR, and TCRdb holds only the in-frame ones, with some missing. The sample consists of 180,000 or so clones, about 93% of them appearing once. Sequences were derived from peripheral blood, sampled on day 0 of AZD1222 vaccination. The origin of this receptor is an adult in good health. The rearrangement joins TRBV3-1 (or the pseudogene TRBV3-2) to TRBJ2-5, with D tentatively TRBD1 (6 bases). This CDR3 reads CASSSWTDQETQYF. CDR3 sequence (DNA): TGTGCCAGCAGCTCTTGGACAGACCAAGAGACCCAGTACTTC.